The entry below gives a single T cell receptor beta chain sequence along with its context. The data belong to a study of patients and donors after allogeneic stem cell transplantation. Germline assignment: CDR1 LNHDA and CDR2 SQIVND (reference sequence). V lost 4 bases, J lost 4 bases, and 2 bases lay in between. There are 11 residues in the CDR3. Each CDR3 protein gets one entry after TCRdb re-called the RT-PCR reads with MiXCR. Of some 160,000 distinct CDR3 sequences in the sample, 20% to 25% are singletons; the top ten hold roughly 26%. The sample was blood, either unsorted or a sorted T cell fraction (not recorded which). The V and J genes are TRBV19 and TRBJ1-5; D gene uncertain. This sequence was found in a human donor who was either an allogeneic HSCT recipient or a stem cell or donor lymphocyte infusion donor (not recorded which). It is not recorded whose cells these are; they may come from a transplant donor. The CDR3 reads CASSTNQPQHF. Here the CDR3 DNA reads TGTGCCAGTAGTACTAATCAGCCCCAGCATTTT.